This T cell receptor (beta chain) derives from a study of T cell changes during pregnancy in multiple sclerosis. Sequenced by immunoSEQ multiplex PCR; TCRdb stores in-frame clones only, minus some. Of around 16,000 clones in the sample, 83% were seen once. By sample fraction, this clone is medium-sized (0.01 to 0.1%). Germline assignment: CDR1 MNHEY and CDR2 SMNVEV (reference sequence). V lost 7 bases to trimming and J lost 4 bases; unmatched junction nucleotides: 2. CDR3 length: 12 amino acids. Sequenced here: CD8+ T cells from peripheral blood mononuclear cells, sampled after pregnancy. The TCR comes from a female donor in good health, enrolled as a control in a pregnancy study. The rearrangement joins TRBV27 to TRBJ1-1; 8 nucleotides match TRBD1. This CDR3 is CASKTGVTEAFF. The DNA for the CDR3 is TGTGCCAGCAAGACAGGGGTCACTGAAGCTTTCTTT.